This T cell receptor (beta chain) was captured in a study of T cell responses to AZD1222 COVID-19 vaccine. Study context: Pooled in the analysis were second doses at about 4 or about 12 weeks.

Here immunoSEQ multiplex PCR was the method, and the copy in TCRdb shows in-frame clones only, minus some. The sample holds 140,000 to 150,000 clones, roughly 88% seen once. The germline V gene has CDR1 LGHNA and CDR2 YSLEER. The V gene end was trimmed by 0 bases and the J gene end by 0 bases; junction bases not matched to a gene: 4. The CDR3 contains 16 residues. The starting material was peripheral blood, obtained on day 0 of AZD1222 vaccination. This chain joins TRBV4-3 and TRBJ1-1, with 7 nucleotides matching TRBD1. This clonotype was sampled from an adult in good health. The CDR3 DNA reads as TGCGCCAGCAGCCAAGACCCGGGACAGATGAACACTGAAGCTTTCTTT. This translates into CASSQDPGQMNTEAFF.